The rows below give T cell receptor beta chains drawn from one sample of a study of CD8 T cells in seronegative destructive rheumatoid arthritis. The method was immunoSEQ multiplex PCR; TCRdb's version includes in-frame clones alone and lacks a portion of them. The repertoire holds under 15,000 clones, 80% to 85% seen once, with 27% in the top ten. Sequenced input: CD8+ T cells from blood. Receptor source: a woman aged 30-55 years with seronegative destructive rheumatoid arthritis. The CDR3 runs from the conserved cysteine through the conserved F or W. The D gene is left open where the match is weak. Part of the rows lack a size; the others show once, few, many or a class for expanded clones.

d_call j_call clone_size v_call cdr3_nt cdr3_aa
- TRBJ1-3 - TRBV5-8 TGTGCCAGCAGCTTGAGGACAGCGTGGGGAAACACCATATATTTT CASSLRTAWGNTIYF
TRBD1 TRBJ1-5 once TRBV6-1 TGTGCCAGCAGCGAATTGAGGGGGCATTCCCCAAATCAGCCCCAGCATTTT CASSELRGHSPNQPQHF
- TRBJ2-3 - TRBV7-6 TGTGCCAGCAGCTTAGAGATTAGTCTCCAAGATACGCAGTATTTT CASSLEISLQDTQYF
- TRBJ2-3 - TRBV6-1 TGTGCCAGCAGTGAACCAAACACAGATACGCAGTATTTT CASSEPNTDTQYF
- TRBJ1-3 - TRBV6-6 TGTGCCAGCAGCCTTCGGGAGGGAAACACCATATATTTT CASSLREGNTIYF
TRBD1 TRBJ1-2 - TRBV7-8 TGTGCCAGCAGCTTATCTCCTTCCGGGACAGGGCTCGATGGCTACACCTTC CASSLSPSGTGLDGYTF
TRBD1 TRBJ1-1 once TRBV6-6 TGTGCCAGCAGCGCTGACAGGGATTACACTGAAGCTTTCTTT CASSADRDYTEAFF
- TRBJ1-1 - TRBV4-1 TGCGCCAGCAGCCAAACAGGGACCACTGAAGCTTTCTTT CASSQTGTTEAFF
- TRBJ2-1 - TRBV9 TGTGCCAGCAGCCCATCCGGTAGCAGTTACAATGAGCAGTTCTTC CASSPSGSSYNEQFF
- TRBJ2-6 - TRBV6-5 TGTGCCAGCAGTTTGACAGAGTCCTCTGGGGCCAACGTCCTGACTTTC CASSLTESSGANVLTF
- TRBJ1-1 - TRBV27 TGTGCCAGCTTCCTGGGACAGAACACTGAAGCTTTCTTT CASFLGQNTEAFF
- TRBJ2-2 - TRBV7-9 TGTGCCAGCAGCTTGGTCAGGGGGGAGCTGTTTTTT CASSLVRGELFF
- TRBJ1-5 - TRBV2 TGTGCCAGCAGTCAAGTCTCAACCGGGAATCAGCCCCAGCATTTT CASSQVSTGNQPQHF
- TRBJ1-4 - TRBV4-1 TGCGCCAGCAGCCATATAATGATCGAGGAAAAACTGTTTTTT CASSHIMIEEKLFF
- TRBJ2-2 - TRBV7-9 TGTGCCAGCAGCCCCTGGACTTTGAACACCGGGGAGCTGTTTTTT CASSPWTLNTGELFF
TRBD2 TRBJ2-7 - TRBV7-6 TGTGCCAGCAGCCCAAGTAGGGGACTAACCTACGAGCAGTACTTC CASSPSRGLTYEQYF
TRBD1 TRBJ2-7 once TRBV5-1 TGCGCCAGCAGTCTAACAGGGGCGGCCTACGAGCAGTACTTC CASSLTGAAYEQYF